This T cell receptor beta chain was captured in a study of tumor-infiltrating lymphocytes in primary liver carcinoma. Study-level information: The tumors, T1-T3 N0M0 lesions, were roughly 4 to 10 cm across.

Starting from approximately 0.45 ug of total RNA, TCR beta cDNA was produced with a primer in the constant region. ARM-PCR was slightly modified, and three nested multiplex PCR rounds with it gave rise to the TCR beta libraries. TRBV1-TRBV30 forward primers paired with a C-beta reverse primer drove the first two PCR rounds, about 10 cycles each. MiXCR was run by TCRdb on the multiplex PCR reads, yielding one entry per CDR3 protein. Of approximately 340,000 distinct CDR3 sequences listed, approximately 65% were seen once; the top ten hold 5% to 6.5%. V was clipped by 2 bases and J by 6 bases, with 15 bases between them. The germline gives CDR1 MGHRA, CDR2 YSYEKL. CDR3 length: 15 amino acids. Unsorted whole blood supplied the blood RNA, and germline DNA was isolated too.

The TCR sequence derives from a man between 35 and 55 years old with primary liver carcinoma and hepatitis B virus infection. The sequenced sample consisted of peripheral blood. The V call is TRBV4-1, the J call TRBJ2-3; tentatively, D is TRBD2 (6 bases). CDR3 sequence: CASSQSGLGGDTQYF. The DNA of the CDR3 is TGCGCCAGCAGCCAATCGGGACTCGGAGGGGATACGCAGTATTTT.